This record concerns one TCR beta chain sequence. Per the original data handling: Scientists estimated how many nucleated cells there were by amplifying reference gene primers. The data were produced by immunoSEQ multiplex PCR, yet TCRdb's version contains in-frame clones alone and is incomplete. The V and J calls and clone size are taken from that table; D and trimming were inferred from the DNA. In the table there are about 160,000 clones, about 83% of which are singletons. This CDR3 is built from 13 residues. Per the germline V gene, CDR1 is SEHNR and CDR2 is FQNEAQ (reference sequence). Unmatched junction bases numbered 4, after V lost 3 bases and J lost 8 bases. This sample was included in a study of blood T cell repertoires in COVID-19.

Sample: peripheral blood. The V and J genes are TRBV7-9 and TRBJ2-3, with 8 bases aligning to TRBD2. The clonotype originates from a man aged 40-55 years who had recovered from COVID-19. In DNA, the CDR3 is TGTGCCAGCAGCTTTCCCGGGACTAGTACGCAGTATTTT. This encodes CASSFPGTSTQYF. The full variable domain, rest sourced from reference TRBV7-9 and TRBJ2-3, is DTGVSQNPRHKITKRGQNVTFRCDPISEHNRLYWYRQTLGQGPEFLTYFQNEAQLEKSRLLSDRFSAERPKGSFSTLEIQRTEQGDSAMYLCASSFPGTSTQYFGPGTRLTVL.